This record covers a single T cell receptor beta chain. Its antigen is unknown. This specimen comes from a study of cytomegalovirus exposure and HLA in healthy donors. Study-level information: The 550 to 700 first-cohort repertoires and the 100 to 150 validation repertoires shared the same platform, a later analysis reported.

Study-wide findings and caveats: Generally TCR sequences proved uncommon, though certain public TCRs appeared in numerous donors.

Measured with immunoSEQ multiplex PCR; TCRdb has only the in-frame clones, and not every one. This table has about 280,000 clones, around nine tenths appearing once. V lost 9 bases and J 2 bases, leaving 19 bases between the germline ends. From germline, CDR1 is MDHEN and CDR2 SYDVKM. This CDR3 is 15 amino acids long. Sequencing used PBMCs. The sequence derives from a woman between 18 and 30 years old in good health and CMV-seronegative. This chain joins TRBV28 and TRBJ1-1; TRBD1 might be the D (6 bases). CDR3 nucleotide sequence: TGTGCCAGTATCCTACCATTACAGGGCAACACTGAAGCTTTCTTT. This sequence encodes CASILPLQGNTEAFF. Full variable domain (remainder filled in from reference TRBV28 and TRBJ1-1): DVKVTQSSRYLVKRTGEKVFLECVQDMDHENMFWYRQDPGLGLRLIYFSYDVKMKEKGDIPEGYSVSREKKERFSLILESASTNQTSMYLCASILPLQGNTEAFFGQGTRLTVV.